This passage covers 22 T cell receptor beta chains from one sample sequenced in a study of T cell responses to AZD1222 COVID-19 vaccine. The repertoire was sequenced with immunoSEQ multiplex PCR; TCRdb's copy has only in-frame clones and lacks some. The table has 95,000 to 150,000 clones, roughly nine tenths seen once; the top ten hold roughly 1.8%. The sample here was peripheral blood, taken on day 0 of AZD1222 vaccination. The source is an adult in good health.

The rearrangement links TRBV7-9 to TRBJ2-3, with 9 bases fitting TRBD1. CDR1 and CDR2 (germline): SEHNR, FQNEAQ (reference sequence). Losses at the gene ends were 1 base for V and 0 bases for J; bases not matched to a gene: 2. The CDR3 runs to 16 residues. The CDR3 nucleotides read TGTGCCAGCAGCTTAGGGGACAGGGTTAGCACAGATACGCAGTATTTT. Its protein is CASSLGDRVSTDTQYF.

The chain couples TRBV5-1 to TRBJ2-5; TRBD2 aligns across 8 bases. This CDR3 region has 16 residues. J lost 2 bases, V lost 4 bases, and 10 bases had no gene match. Germline assignment: CDR1 SGHRS and CDR2 YFSETQ. The CDR3 DNA sequence: TGCGCCAGCAGCACGCGGGGACTAGGCGGTCAAGAGACCCAGTACTTC. It specifies CASSTRGLGGQETQYF.

The chain combines TRBV24-1 with TRBJ1-5, with a weak D call TRBD1 (5 bases). From germline, CDR1 is KGHDR and CDR2 SFDVKD. This CDR3 region has 13 residues. V was pared by 9 bases and J by 3 bases, with 11 bases between. DNA of the CDR3: TGTGCCACCCGAGGACATATCAATCAGCCCCAGCATTTT. Its protein is CATRGHINQPQHF.

The genes are TRBV2 and TRBJ1-3, with D unclear. V lost 8 bases to trimming and J lost 7 bases, with 12 bases between them. The CDR3 is 12 amino acids. Germline V gene lookup returns CDR1 SNHLY and CDR2 FYNNEI. The CDR3 DNA is TGTGCCAGCTCCCTCGTCGGGAACACCATATATTTT. Encoded protein: CASSLVGNTIYF.

The chain recombines TRBV2 with TRBJ2-5; no clear D. Trimming removed 3 bases from V and 10 bases from J, with 15 bases in between. Germline values: CDR1 SNHLY, CDR2 FYNNEI. The CDR3 extends over 13 amino acids. CDR3 nucleotide sequence: TGTGCCAGCAGTGAGATGGATGGGGTCGGCCAGTACTTC. Its translation is CASSEMDGVGQYF.

J is TRBJ1-1 and V is TRBV15, with D possibly matching TRBD1 (6 bases). V was pared by 5 bases and J by 5 bases, with 15 bases between. The germline V gene has CDR1 LNHNV and CDR2 YYDKDF (reference sequence). The CDR3 is 14 residues long. This CDR3 reads CATSPGGVLTEAFF. DNA of the CDR3: TGTGCCACCAGCCCGGGGGGCGTGTTGACTGAAGCTTTCTTT. Full variable domain (rest looked up from reference TRBV15 and TRBJ1-1): DAMVIQNPRYQVTQFGKPVTLSCSQTLNHNVMYWYQQKSSQAPKLLFHYYDKDFNNEADTPDNFQSRRPNTSFCFLDIRSPGLGDTAMYLCATSPGGVLTEAFFGQGTRLTVV.

The gene calls are TRBV6-6 and TRBJ2-4, with D perhaps matching TRBD2 (6 bases). The germline V gene encodes CDR1 MNHNY and CDR2 SVGAGI (reference sequence). The CDR3 is 15 amino acids. V was pared by 10 bases and J by 0 bases, with 16 bases between. The CDR3 DNA follows: TGTGCCACCGCGGGGAAAAAGGTAGCCAAAAACATTCAGTACTTC. Translating it yields CATAGKKVAKNIQYF.

The chain employs TRBV10-3 and TRBJ2-3, with 9 bases that match TRBD2. Per the germline V gene, CDR1 is ENHRY and CDR2 is SYGVKD. V gave up 4 bases and J gave up 2 bases; unmatched junction bases: 1. There are 14 residues in the CDR3. Here the CDR3 reads CAISGLAATDTQYF. CDR3 DNA: TGTGCCATCAGTGGACTAGCGGCCACAGATACGCAGTATTTT.

J is TRBJ1-4 and V is TRBV30; the D is unclear. There are 17 residues in the CDR3. Germline CDR1 and CDR2: GTSNPN and SVGIG (reference sequence). The CDR3, as DNA: TGTGCATGTTCCCCGGGGAAGCTGGGGACAACTAATGAAAAACTGTTTTTT. Encoded protein: CACSPGKLGTTNEKLFF.

The V gene is TRBV7-2, the J gene TRBJ1-2, with 8 nucleotides matching TRBD1. With 2 bases clipped from V and 5 bases from J, the junction kept 7 bases outside the gene matches. The CDR3 is 15 amino acids. The germline CDR1 and CDR2 sequences are SGHTA and FQGNSA. CDR3 protein: CASSLSRTGHYGYTF. The DNA of the CDR3 is TGTGCCAGCAGCTTATCAAGGACAGGGCATTATGGCTACACCTTC.

This chain connects TRBV29-1 to TRBJ2-1; 10 bases are a match to TRBD2. The CDR3 totals 14 residues. Germline assignment: CDR1 SQVTM and CDR2 ANQGSEA. The J segment lost 4 bases and the V segment lost 7 bases, leaving 7 bases of the junction unmatched. As DNA, the CDR3 is TGCAGCGCGACTAGGACTAGCGGTTACAATGAGCAGTTCTTC. Translated, it gives CSATRTSGYNEQFF.

This rearrangement joins TRBV5-6 to TRBJ1-6; unclear D gene. Germline V lookup: CDR1 SGHDT, CDR2 YYEEEE. V was shortened by 1 base and J by 0 bases, with 8 bases between the two germline ends. The CDR3 covers 16 residues. The CDR3 sequence: CASSLRVSSYNSPLHF. DNA for the CDR3: TGTGCCAGCAGCTTGAGAGTCAGCTCCTATAATTCACCCCTCCACTTT.

The chain carries TRBV6-5 and TRBJ1-5, with D possibly TRBD1 on 5 matching bases. Germline assignment: CDR1 MNHEY and CDR2 SVGAGI. V was shortened by 6 bases and J by 3 bases, with 9 bases between the two germline ends. CDR3 length equals 13 residues. The CDR3 spells CASSGTVNQPQHF. CDR3 nucleotides: TGTGCCAGCAGCGGGACGGTCAATCAGCCCCAGCATTTT.

The CDR3 protein is CASLTGIEAFF. In DNA, the CDR3 is TGCGCCAGCTTGACAGGAATTGAAGCTTTCTTT. The chain is built from TRBV10-2 and TRBJ1-1; D might be TRBD1 (6 bases). This CDR3 contains 11 residues. CDR1 and CDR2 (germline): WSHSY, SAAADI. Trimming took 8 bases from V and 7 from J, leaving 11 bases between them.

V and J are TRBV10-2 and TRBJ2-7; D is unresolved. Trimming pared 10 bases from V and 4 bases from J, leaving 11 bases between. This CDR3 comprises 11 residues. Germline V gives CDR1 WSHSY, CDR2 SAAADI. The CDR3 loop reads CATTGSYEQYF. In DNA, the CDR3 is TGCGCCACCACGGGCAGTTACGAGCAGTACTTC.

J is TRBJ2-7 and V is TRBV4-1; TRBD2 aligns across 9 bases. This CDR3 spans 16 amino acids. V trimming: 0 bases; J trimming: 1 base; junction bases outside the gene matches: 4. Germline V gene data show CDR1 as MGHRA and CDR2 as YSYEKL. The CDR3 coding sequence is TGCGCCAGCAGCCAAGAAGGGACTAGCTGGTCCTACGAGCAGTACTTC. This sequence encodes CASSQEGTSWSYEQYF.

V usage is TRBV5-4 and J usage is TRBJ1-5; D might be TRBD1 (5 bases). Germline CDR1 reads SGHNT; CDR2 reads YYREEE (reference sequence). The CDR3 length is 14 residues. With 4 bases removed from V and 3 bases from J, the gap between germline ends came to 11 bases. CDR3 DNA: TGTGCCAGCAGCACCGACAGACACAATCAGCCCCAGCATTTT. Its translation is CASSTDRHNQPQHF.

The chain recombines TRBV7-6 with TRBJ1-2, with a weak D call TRBD1 (5 bases). The V and J ends lost 5 bases and 1 base respectively, with 11 bases between them. Germline V gene data show CDR1 as SGHVS and CDR2 as FNYEAQ. This CDR3 comprises 14 residues. DNA of the CDR3: TGTGCCAGCAGCCTTGACGACAGTAACTATGGCTACACCTTC. Its translation is CASSLDDSNYGYTF.

The J gene is TRBJ1-5, the V gene TRBV5-5; a possible D gene is TRBD1 (5 bases). CDR1 is SGHKS and CDR2 is YYEKEE in the germline V gene (reference sequence). V lost 0 bases to trimming and J lost 2 bases, with 12 bases between them. The CDR3 has 16 amino acids. This chain's CDR3 is CASSLEARGGNQPQHF. CDR3 sequence (DNA): TGTGCCAGCAGCTTGGAGGCTCGGGGGGGCAATCAGCCCCAGCATTTT.

The chain uses TRBV3-1 (or the pseudogene TRBV3-2) and TRBJ2-2; 7 bases are shared with TRBD1. Per germline, CDR1 LGHDT and CDR2 YNNKEL (reference sequence). V gave up 4 bases and J gave up 0 bases; unmatched junction bases: 8. CDR3 size: 17 residues. The CDR3 sequence: CASSPHPGQPNTGELFF. In nucleotides, the CDR3 is TGTGCCAGCAGCCCTCACCCGGGACAGCCGAACACCGGGGAGCTGTTTTTT.

The rearrangement uses TRBV5-1 and TRBJ2-7; 7 bases align to TRBD1. Trimming cost V 3 bases and J 3 bases; bases outside gene matches: 6. In germline, CDR1 is SGHRS, CDR2 YFSETQ. CDR3 length: 14 residues. CDR3 amino acids: CASSSDWDSYEQYV. The DNA of the CDR3 is TGCGCCAGCAGCTCAGACTGGGACAGCTACGAGCAGTACGTC.

The CDR3 coding sequence is TGTGCCAGCAGCCGGGACAGGGACTATGGCTACACCTTC. It yields the protein CASSRDRDYGYTF. This chain connects TRBV7-2 to TRBJ1-2; 9 positions agree with TRBD1. V lost 5 bases to trimming and J lost 3 bases; unmatched junction nucleotides: 1. The CDR3 extends over 13 amino acids. In germline, CDR1 is SGHTA, CDR2 FQGNSA.